This T cell receptor beta chain came from a study of control samples from healthy donors and cancer patients. The table came from immunoSEQ multiplex PCR; TCRdb's copy has only in-frame clones and leaves some out. Of some 130,000 clones in the sample, less than 95% were seen once. Germline CDR1 reads GTSNPN; CDR2 reads SVGIG (reference sequence). The CDR3 extends over 14 amino acids. V lost 4 bases and J lost 0, with 10 bases in between. This sequence joins TRBV30 and TRBJ1-3; a weak D match, TRBD1 (6 bases). This clonotype was sampled from a man aged 18-30 years in good health. The specimen was blood. CDR3 in amino acids: CAWTVGASGNTIYF. The DNA for the CDR3 is TGTGCCTGGACCGTGGGGGCCTCTGGAAACACCATATATTTT.